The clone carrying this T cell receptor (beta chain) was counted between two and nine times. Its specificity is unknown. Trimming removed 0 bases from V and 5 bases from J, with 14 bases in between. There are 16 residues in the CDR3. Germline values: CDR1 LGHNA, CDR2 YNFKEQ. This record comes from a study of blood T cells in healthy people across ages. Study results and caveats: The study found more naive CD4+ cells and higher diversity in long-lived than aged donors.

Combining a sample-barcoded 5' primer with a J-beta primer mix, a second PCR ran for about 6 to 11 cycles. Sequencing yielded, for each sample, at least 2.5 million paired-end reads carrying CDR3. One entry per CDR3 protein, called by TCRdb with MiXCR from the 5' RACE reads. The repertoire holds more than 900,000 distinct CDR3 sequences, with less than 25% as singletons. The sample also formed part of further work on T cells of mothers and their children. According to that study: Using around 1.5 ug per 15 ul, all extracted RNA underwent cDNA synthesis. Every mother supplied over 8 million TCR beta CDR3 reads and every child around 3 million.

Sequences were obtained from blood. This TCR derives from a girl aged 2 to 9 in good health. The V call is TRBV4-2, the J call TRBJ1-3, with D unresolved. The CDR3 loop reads CASSQDWTATRNTIYF. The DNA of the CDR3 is TGTGCCAGCAGCCAAGATTGGACCGCCACTCGAAACACCATATATTTT.